Listed below are T cell receptor beta chains from one sample, sequenced in a study of beta chain features in type 1 diabetes. The repertoire was sequenced with immunoSEQ multiplex PCR; TCRdb's copy has only in-frame clones and lacks some. Here the sample spans about 620,000 clones, around 15% being singletons. The source material was naive CD4+ T cells from blood. The receptors derive from a man aged 18 to 30 in good health. The CDR3 runs from the conserved cysteine through the conserved F or W. The D gene is left open where the match is weak. For some rows the clone size is stated as once, few or many, or as a class when expanded; others skip it.

CDR3nt,CDR3aa,abundance,d_gene,j_gene,v_gene
TGTGCCAGCAAGGACAGGCGCCAAGAGACCCAGTACTTC,CASKDRRQETQYF,-,TRBD1,TRBJ2-5,TRBV6-6
TGTGCCAGCAGCCTAGGGGGGGGCTCGGAGACCCAGTACTTC,CASSLGGGSETQYF,-,-,TRBJ2-5,TRBV13
TGTGCCATCAGCCGAACCCTCCCCGGGGCCAATGAGCAGTTCTTC,CAISRTLPGANEQFF,-,-,TRBJ2-1,TRBV10-3
TGTGCCAGCAGGACGGGCAACATTCCTAAAGAGCAGTACTTC,CASRTGNIPKEQYF,-,-,TRBJ2-7,TRBV11-1
TGTGCCAGCAGCCGGGACCTAGGTACGCAGTATTTT,CASSRDLGTQYF,few,-,TRBJ2-3,TRBV2
TGTGCCAGTAAAAAGCGGGAGCTGTTTTTT,CASKKRELFF,-,-,TRBJ2-2,TRBV19
TGTGCCAGCAGTTTACAGGGCTTCCAAGAGACCCAGTACTTC,CASSLQGFQETQYF,few,-,TRBJ2-5,TRBV28
TGTGCCACGCAGCGGGAGCGGACGAACACTGAAGCTTTCTTT,CATQRERTNTEAFF,-,-,TRBJ1-1,TRBV15
TGTGCCAGCAGTTCGACATTGGCGGCCGAGCAGTTCTTC,CASSSTLAAEQFF,few,-,TRBJ2-1,TRBV6-5
TGTGCCAGCAGCTTGGGGGACAGGGCCAACTATGGCTACACCTTC,CASSLGDRANYGYTF,few,TRBD1,TRBJ1-2,TRBV5-4
TGTGCCAGCAGCTTGTCCCTTACTAGCTCCTACGAGCAGTACTTC,CASSLSLTSSYEQYF,few,-,TRBJ2-7,TRBV7-2
TGCGCCAGCAGCAGGGGCCTCACTGAAGCTTTCTTT,CASSRGLTEAFF,few,-,TRBJ1-1,TRBV5-1
TGTGCCAGCAGTTATCGGACAGGAGAAGCTTTCTTT,CASSYRTGEAFF,few,TRBD1,TRBJ1-1,TRBV6-6
TGTGCCACCAGGGGGACAGGGGCCACTGAAGCTTTCTTT,CATRGTGATEAFF,-,TRBD1,TRBJ1-1,TRBV28
TGTGCCAGCAGTAACCTGGGACAGGTCGGAAACACCATATATTTT,CASSNLGQVGNTIYF,-,TRBD1,TRBJ1-3,TRBV6-5
TGCAGCGGACAGGGAATCGGAAGCACCGGGGAGCTGTTTTTT,CSGQGIGSTGELFF,-,TRBD1,TRBJ2-2,TRBV29-1
TGTGCCAGCAGCTTAAGTGGGGGAACAGATACGCAGTATTTT,CASSLSGGTDTQYF,-,-,TRBJ2-3,TRBV7-9
TGTGCCATCAGTGGTCCGATGGGAGTTCGCACAGATACGCAGTATTTT,CAISGPMGVRTDTQYF,-,-,TRBJ2-3,TRBV10-3
TGTGCCAGCAGCTTAGTCGCTGGCGGGAGCGTGAGCGAGCAGTACTTC,CASSLVAGGSVSEQYF,-,TRBD2,TRBJ2-7,TRBV7-2
TGTGCCAGCTCACCCGGGACAGGGCAAAACATTCAGTACTTC,CASSPGTGQNIQYF,-,TRBD1,TRBJ2-4,TRBV18
TGCGCCAGCAGCCAAAACATTGGGACAGCCTATGGCTACACCTTC,CASSQNIGTAYGYTF,few,TRBD1,TRBJ1-2,TRBV4-1
TGTGCCATCAGTGTCGGGGGAGATCGCTACGAGCAGTACTTC,CAISVGGDRYEQYF,few,-,TRBJ2-7,TRBV10-3
TGTGCCAGCAGCGAGGGGACAGGGACCTCCTATGGCTACACCTTC,CASSEGTGTSYGYTF,few,TRBD1,TRBJ1-2,TRBV28
TGTGCCAGCAGCCGAGTGGGACTTTTCAATGAGCAGTTCTTC,CASSRVGLFNEQFF,-,-,TRBJ2-1,TRBV14
TGCGCCAGCAGCCAAGCGACAGGGACCACAGATACGCAGTATTTT,CASSQATGTTDTQYF,-,TRBD1,TRBJ2-3,TRBV4-3
TGTGCCACCACCCGAGGGGGTTATGTGGAGACCCAGTACTTC,CATTRGGYVETQYF,-,-,TRBJ2-5,TRBV15
TGTGCCAGTATACGAGGGGGCGCCCCTAATGAAAAACTGTTTTTT,CASIRGGAPNEKLFF,few,TRBD1,TRBJ1-4,TRBV28
TGCGCCAGCAGCTTGGGGTCAGACATGAGGGTACAAGAGACCCAGTACTTC,CASSLGSDMRVQETQYF,-,-,TRBJ2-5,TRBV5-1
TGTGCCAGCAGCAATGGGACAGGGACTGAAGCTTTCTTT,CASSNGTGTEAFF,-,-,TRBJ1-1,TRBV21-1
TGTGCCAGCAGCTTTAGGACAGGGGGCATCTATGGCTACACCTTC,CASSFRTGGIYGYTF,-,TRBD1,TRBJ1-2,TRBV7-2
TGTGCCAGCAGCTCATACAGGGGGCGCCGTGGCGGGGAGCTGTTTTTT,CASSSYRGRRGGELFF,once,TRBD1,TRBJ2-2,TRBV11-2
TGTGCCAGCAGGCCAAACAGGATGGTGGCTAACTATGGCTACACCTTC,CASRPNRMVANYGYTF,-,-,TRBJ1-2,TRBV7-9